A single T cell receptor beta chain is shown here with its context. This specimen belongs to a study of cytomegalovirus exposure and HLA in healthy donors. TCRdb's table, derived via immunoSEQ multiplex PCR, lists solely in-frame clones and lacks some. Altogether some 240,000 clones are present, about nine tenths being singletons, with the ten largest covering about 2%. With V trimmed by 0 bases and J by 5 bases, 9 bases remained unmatched. The CDR3 is made up of 17 amino acids. Per germline, CDR1 LGHNA and CDR2 YNFKEQ. The chain is built from TRBV4-2 and TRBJ2-5; TRBD2 agrees at 10 bases. Sequenced: PBMCs. The TCR sequence derives from a young woman in good health and CMV-seropositive. CDR3 amino acids: CASSQDQASGSGETQYF. The CDR3 DNA is TGTGCCAGCAGCCAAGACCAGGCTAGCGGGAGTGGGGAGACCCAGTACTTC.